The 10 T cell receptor beta chains below all came from one sample that was sequenced in a study of memory CD4+ T cells and cytomegalovirus serostatus. Single viable CD3+CD4+CD8-CD45RO+ cells were sorted as the memory CD4+ T cells. The data were produced by immunoSEQ multiplex PCR, yet TCRdb's version contains in-frame clones alone and is incomplete. Of 54,000 or so clones listed, 80% to 85% were seen once; the top ten hold roughly 1%. The source material was memory CD4+ T cells from blood. These receptors were taken from an adult in good health and CMV-seronegative.

This clone is a singleton in its sample. V is TRBV18 and J is TRBJ1-4; 8 bases align to TRBD1. This CDR3 has 13 residues. Germline V gene sequence: CDR1 KGHSH, CDR2 LQKENI. V shed 8 bases and J 3 bases; nucleotides not matched to a gene: 2. In nucleotides, the CDR3 is TGTGCCAGCACAGGGGGGCCTAATGAAAAACTGTTTTTT. Translating gives CASTGGPNEKLFF.

The chain has TRBV5-6 and TRBJ2-6; D unresolved. CDR3 length: 15 residues. Germline V CDR1 and CDR2: SGHDT, YYEEEE. Trimming took off 1 base at V and 1 base at J, with 6 bases between the two ends. In nucleotides, the CDR3 is TGTGCCAGCAGCTTGTCGCCATCTGGGGCCAACGTCCTGACTTTC. This encodes CASSLSPSGANVLTF.

The chain couples TRBV9 to TRBJ2-7, with 11 bases matching TRBD2. Per germline, CDR1 SGDLS and CDR2 YYNGEE. J gave up 2 bases and V 4 bases, and 5 bases lay outside the gene matches. The CDR3 runs to 15 residues. CDR3 bases: TGTGCCAGCAGCCCTCGGACTAGCGGGCCCTACGAGCAGTACTTC. Translation gives CASSPRTSGPYEQYF.

The CDR3 protein is CASSTAPGNTEAFF. In nucleotides, the CDR3 is TGTGCCAGCAGTACGGCCCCAGGGAACACTGAAGCTTTCTTT. V gene TRBV6-5 combines with J gene TRBJ1-1; D remains unclear. This CDR3 contains 14 residues. Trimming pared 5 bases from V and 1 base from J, leaving 11 bases between. Germline V gene lookup returns CDR1 MNHEY and CDR2 SVGAGI.

The count of this clone is one. The chain joins TRBV6-4 to TRBJ1-4; the D gene is possibly TRBD1 (6 bases). Germline assignment: CDR1 MRHNA and CDR2 SNTAGT. V lost 6 bases and J lost 6, with 14 bases in between. The CDR3 contains 14 residues. The CDR3 DNA reads as TGTGCCAGCAGCTTACAGGGAGGAGATGAAAAACTGTTTTTT. This codes for CASSLQGGDEKLFF.

The chain recombines TRBV18 with TRBJ2-3; D may be TRBD2 (6 bases). This CDR3 is built from 15 residues. V was shortened by 6 bases and J by 2 bases, with 15 bases between the two germline ends. Germline assignment: CDR1 KGHSH and CDR2 LQKENI. CDR3 sequence reads: CASSGAGIATDTQYF. DNA of the CDR3: TGTGCCAGCTCGGGCGCGGGGATCGCCACAGATACGCAGTATTTT.

Here the CDR3 DNA reads TGTGCCAGCAGCAGGACTCAATCCTACGAGCAGTACTTC. Its translation is CASSRTQSYEQYF. The chain combines TRBV11-2 with TRBJ2-5, with D maybe TRBD2 (5 bases). TRBJ2-7 matches the DNA end more closely, so the J call is doubtful. The length of the CDR3 is 13 residues. Germline loops: CDR1 SGHAT, CDR2 FQNNGV.

V gene TRBV30 combines with J gene TRBJ1-4, with 9 bases fitting TRBD1. Germline V gene data show CDR1 as GTSNPN and CDR2 as SVGIG (reference sequence). V lost 6 bases to trimming and J lost 8 bases; unmatched junction nucleotides: 10. The CDR3 loop spans 14 amino acids. The CDR3 sequence: CACDGGTGNEKLFF. The DNA of the CDR3 is TGTGCCTGTGATGGGGGGACAGGGAACGAAAAACTGTTTTTT.

The rearrangement links TRBV5-6 to TRBJ1-5; unclear D gene. V lost 1 base, J lost 4 bases, and 12 bases lay in between. Germline V gene lookup returns CDR1 SGHDT and CDR2 YYEEEE. This CDR3 comprises 15 residues. In DNA, the CDR3 is TGTGCCAGCAGCTTGTCGGGCGCCGGGAATCAGCCCCAGCATTTT. This codes for CASSLSGAGNQPQHF.

This rearrangement joins TRBV5-8 to TRBJ2-7; 7 nucleotides match TRBD1. The CDR3 has 15 residues. The ends lost 1 base at V and 0 bases at J; junction bases unmatched: 4. Per germline, CDR1 SGHTS and CDR2 YDEGEE. In nucleotides, the CDR3 is TGTGCCAGCAGCTTGTACAGACAGGGCTCCTACGAGCAGTACTTC. Its translation is CASSLYRQGSYEQYF.